Listed below are T cell receptor beta chains from one sample, sequenced in a study of cytomegalovirus exposure and HLA in healthy donors. Using immunoSEQ multiplex PCR, the repertoire was profiled, and TCRdb retains in-frame clones only, with some absent. The sample holds approximately 130,000 clones, about four fifths seen once. Sample: PBMCs. The source of these receptors is a man between 18 and 35 years old in good health and CMV-seronegative. Each CDR3 is given without its conserved first and last residue.

V gene	J gene	CDR3 length	CDR3 protein
TRBV19	TRBJ2-3	11	ASSPWEADTQY
TRBV19	TRBJ1-2	10	ATTTALYGYT
TRBV7-3	TRBJ2-1	13	ASSIIAGGHNEQF
TRBV5-5	TRBJ1-1	10	ASSLQGRGAF
TRBV28	TRBJ1-6	15	ASTSMGQGSGNSPLH
TRBV28	TRBJ2-5	13	ASSLRLAPKETQY
TRBV6-5	TRBJ2-7	11	ASSQGSPYEQY
TRBV14	TRBJ2-7	14	ASSPTEFGGTYEQY
TRBV28	TRBJ2-7	15	ASINTYRDRANYEQY
TRBV6-5	TRBJ2-1	12	ASSYSVSRNEQF
TRBV14	TRBJ1-5	13	ASSQGSEGRQPQH
TRBV6-5	TRBJ1-5	12	ASSHPGVGQPQH
TRBV6-8	TRBJ1-5	14	ASSYSMGTEYQPQH